The present TCR beta chain was sequenced within a study of T cell changes during pregnancy in multiple sclerosis. Sequenced by immunoSEQ multiplex PCR; TCRdb stores in-frame clones only, minus some. The repertoire holds 33,000 or so clones, with roughly 91% as singletons. Trimming took 5 bases from V and 2 from J, leaving 7 bases between them. CDR3 length: 14 amino acids. CDR1 LGHNA and CDR2 YNFKEQ come from the germline V gene. This TCR came from a female donor in good health, enrolled as a control in a pregnancy study. The material sequenced was CD8+ T cells from peripheral blood mononuclear cells, taken in the second trimester of pregnancy. The chain combines TRBV4-2 with TRBJ1-6, with D tentatively TRBD1 (5 bases). The chain's CDR3 is CASSEDTYNSPLHF. The CDR3 DNA is TGTGCCAGCAGCGAGGACACCTATAATTCACCCCTCCACTTT.